This is a list of T cell receptor beta chains from one sample in a study of graft-versus-host responses after intestinal transplantation. Using immunoSEQ multiplex PCR, the repertoire was profiled, and TCRdb retains in-frame clones only, with some absent. The sample comprises tens of thousands of clones, around 90% of which are singletons, and just under 2.5% rests with the top ten. Their recognized antigens are unknown. This material consisted of unstimulated CD8+ T cells sorted from spleen or lymph node cells, taken before intestinal transplant. The receptor source for this set is a human donor who received an intestinal transplant. Each CDR3 is given with its conserved first and last residue. Fields, in order: D gene, V gene, clone size, J gene, CDR3 protein, CDR3 DNA. The D gene is left open where the match is weak. Some rows have no size entry. The others give once, few or many, or a class for an expanded clone.

d_call: NA
v_call: TRBV6-6
clone_size: NA
j_call: TRBJ1-2
cdr3_aa: CASSYSIRGAGYGYTF
cdr3_nt: TGTGCCAGCAGTTACTCGATTCGGGGGGCCGGCTATGGCTACACCTTC

d_call: TRBD2
v_call: TRBV15
clone_size: NA
j_call: TRBJ2-1
cdr3_aa: CATSREKSGLAGGEADIEQFF
cdr3_nt: TGTGCCACCAGCAGAGAGAAGAGTGGGCTAGCGGGGGGAGAGGCAGACATTGAGCAGTTCTTC

d_call: NA
v_call: TRBV4-1
clone_size: few
j_call: TRBJ2-3
cdr3_aa: CASSQADAAADTQYF
cdr3_nt: TGCGCCAGCAGCCAGGCCGATGCCGCGGCAGATACGCAGTATTTT

d_call: TRBD1
v_call: TRBV2
clone_size: NA
j_call: TRBJ2-7
cdr3_aa: CASSGDRVYEQYF
cdr3_nt: TGTGCCAGCAGTGGGGACAGGGTTTACGAGCAGTACTTC

d_call: TRBD1
v_call: TRBV4-1
clone_size: NA
j_call: TRBJ1-1
cdr3_aa: CASSQDDRVAFF
cdr3_nt: TGCGCCAGCAGCCAAGACGACAGGGTGGCTTTCTTT

d_call: TRBD1
v_call: TRBV5-1
clone_size: NA
j_call: TRBJ1-1
cdr3_aa: CASSPEGAWGTEAFF
cdr3_nt: TGCGCCAGCAGCCCAGAGGGGGCGTGGGGCACTGAAGCTTTCTTT

d_call: TRBD1
v_call: TRBV27
clone_size: NA
j_call: TRBJ1-1
cdr3_aa: CASSWTGALSEAFF
cdr3_nt: TGTGCCAGCAGTTGGACAGGGGCCCTCTCGGAAGCTTTCTTT

d_call: TRBD1
v_call: TRBV7-7
clone_size: NA
j_call: TRBJ2-1
cdr3_aa: CASSRNPGTGYDEQFF
cdr3_nt: TGTGCTAGCAGTCGAAACCCCGGGACAGGGTACGATGAGCAGTTCTTC

d_call: NA
v_call: TRBV6-5
clone_size: NA
j_call: TRBJ1-6
cdr3_aa: CASSPKLPNSPLHF
cdr3_nt: TGTGCCAGCAGTCCTAAGCTTCCAAATTCACCCCTCCACTTT

d_call: NA
v_call: TRBV9
clone_size: NA
j_call: TRBJ1-2
cdr3_aa: CASSVGQGSYGYTF
cdr3_nt: TGTGCCAGCAGCGTAGGTCAAGGGAGCTATGGCTACACCTTC

d_call: TRBD2
v_call: TRBV4-2
clone_size: NA
j_call: TRBJ2-3
cdr3_aa: CASSQNREVTDTQYF
cdr3_nt: TGTGCCAGCAGCCAAAATCGGGAGGTGACGGATACGCAGTATTTT

d_call: TRBD2
v_call: TRBV10-3
clone_size: NA
j_call: TRBJ2-7
cdr3_aa: CAISEAGTKYEQYF
cdr3_nt: TGTGCCATCAGTGAAGCTGGGACTAAATACGAGCAGTACTTC

d_call: TRBD2
v_call: TRBV11-3
clone_size: NA
j_call: TRBJ2-4
cdr3_aa: CASSLGPIGLAARPDIQYF
cdr3_nt: TGTGCCAGCAGCTTAGGCCCTATTGGACTAGCGGCCCGACCAGACATTCAGTACTTC

d_call: NA
v_call: TRBV19
clone_size: NA
j_call: TRBJ2-3
cdr3_aa: CASSSKTGIRTDTQYF
cdr3_nt: TGTGCCAGTAGTTCCAAGACGGGGATCCGCACAGATACGCAGTATTTT

d_call: TRBD1
v_call: TRBV5-4
clone_size: NA
j_call: TRBJ2-7
cdr3_aa: CASSLKRDRGRYEQYF
cdr3_nt: TGTGCCAGCAGCCTTAAACGAGACAGGGGCCGCTACGAGCAGTACTTC

d_call: NA
v_call: TRBV5-6
clone_size: NA
j_call: TRBJ1-1
cdr3_aa: CASSFGHLNTEAFF
cdr3_nt: TGTGCCAGCAGCTTCGGACACTTGAACACTGAAGCTTTCTTT

d_call: NA
v_call: TRBV4-1
clone_size: few
j_call: TRBJ1-3
cdr3_aa: CASSLPAGRTGNTIYF
cdr3_nt: TGCGCCAGCAGCCTCCCCGCAGGAAGAACTGGAAACACCATATATTTT

d_call: NA
v_call: TRBV28
clone_size: NA
j_call: TRBJ1-1
cdr3_aa: CASSFSVGEGGFPEAFF
cdr3_nt: TGTGCCAGCAGTTTCTCCGTTGGGGAGGGTGGTTTCCCTGAAGCTTTCTTT

d_call: NA
v_call: TRBV27
clone_size: NA
j_call: TRBJ1-5
cdr3_aa: CASSLGWSRQPQHF
cdr3_nt: TGTGCCAGCAGTTTAGGTTGGAGCCGACAGCCCCAGCATTTT

d_call: NA
v_call: TRBV5-4
clone_size: once
j_call: TRBJ2-2
cdr3_aa: CASSLATGRGGELFF
cdr3_nt: TGTGCCAGCAGCTTGGCCACTGGTAGGGGCGGGGAGCTGTTTTTT

d_call: TRBD2
v_call: TRBV6-5
clone_size: NA
j_call: TRBJ2-1
cdr3_aa: CASSYYSGEENEQFF
cdr3_nt: TGTGCCAGCAGTTACTATAGCGGGGAAGAGAATGAGCAGTTCTTC

d_call: NA
v_call: TRBV5-6
clone_size: NA
j_call: TRBJ2-7
cdr3_aa: CASTQSEGSYEQYF
cdr3_nt: TGTGCCAGCACCCAATCGGAGGGGAGCTACGAGCAGTACTTC

d_call: TRBD1
v_call: TRBV19
clone_size: NA
j_call: TRBJ2-3
cdr3_aa: CASSMGKQGSADTQYF
cdr3_nt: TGTGCCAGTAGTATGGGAAAACAGGGGAGTGCAGATACGCAGTATTTT

d_call: TRBD2
v_call: TRBV18
clone_size: NA
j_call: TRBJ2-5
cdr3_aa: CASSPIPSGGETQYF
cdr3_nt: TGTGCCAGCTCACCAATTCCTTCGGGAGGGGAGACCCAGTACTTC

d_call: TRBD1
v_call: TRBV7-9
clone_size: NA
j_call: TRBJ2-1
cdr3_aa: CATRTRDREVDEQFF
cdr3_nt: TGTGCCACCCGAACCCGGGACAGGGAGGTGGATGAGCAGTTCTTC

d_call: NA
v_call: TRBV7-3
clone_size: NA
j_call: TRBJ1-1
cdr3_aa: CASSLGGGTEAFF
cdr3_nt: TGTGCCAGCAGCTTGGGAGGGGGGACTGAAGCTTTCTTT

d_call: TRBD1
v_call: TRBV19
clone_size: NA
j_call: TRBJ2-4
cdr3_aa: CASSTGQGQDIQYF
cdr3_nt: TGTGCCAGTAGTACAGGACAGGGCCAGGACATTCAGTACTTC